What follows are 21 T cell receptor beta chains derived from one specimen sequenced in a study of beta chain features in type 1 diabetes. Study-level results: Patients with Type 1 diabetes showed moderately but significantly shorter TCRB CDR3s in all four CD4+ subsets.

These receptors have no known antigen. TCRB transcripts that were expressed got sequenced, as all of the isolated RNA had been reverse transcribed. Profiled with immunoSEQ multiplex PCR; TCRdb holds only in-frame clones, not every one. Of 150,000 to 200,000 clones in the sample, around 63% are singletons; the top ten hold 0.08% to 0.09%. The sample consisted of naive CD4+ T cells from blood. All receptors derive from a man aged 30 to 39 with type 1 diabetes.

The chain uses TRBV7-8 and TRBJ2-5; tentatively, D is TRBD2 (5 bases). Germline-derived CDR1 and CDR2 are SGHVS and FQNEAQ. The CDR3 totals 13 residues. V was cut by 0 bases and J by 4 bases, with 6 bases left in between. CDR3 loop: CASSLAGRETQYF. In DNA form, the CDR3 reads TGTGCCAGCAGCTTAGCGGGGAGAGAGACCCAGTACTTC.

The rearrangement links TRBV30 to TRBJ2-3, with 10 bases that match TRBD2. Losses at the gene ends were 3 bases for V and 0 bases for J; bases not matched to a gene: 9. Germline-derived CDR1 and CDR2 are GTSNPN and SVGIG (reference sequence). This CDR3 region has 17 residues. CDR3 nucleotides: TGTGCCTGGAGCAAGGGACTAGCGTATTCTAGCACAGATACGCAGTATTTT. Its translation is CAWSKGLAYSSTDTQYF.

The chain joins TRBV30 to TRBJ2-7, with unresolved D. The CDR3 extends over 14 amino acids. V was shortened by 1 base and J by 3 bases, with 13 bases between the two germline ends. In germline, CDR1 is GTSNPN, CDR2 SVGIG (reference sequence). The DNA for the CDR3 is TGTGCCTGGAGTGAGATAGGCCAGTTCTACGAGCAGTACTTC. The encoded protein is CAWSEIGQFYEQYF.

The chain uses TRBV30 and TRBJ1-1, with no clear D. The CDR3 spans 13 residues. V shed 0 bases and J shed 4 bases, with 9 bases lying between them. From germline, CDR1 is GTSNPN and CDR2 SVGIG (reference sequence). CDR3 nucleotide sequence: TGTGCCTGGAGTGTACATGGGATCACTGAAGCTTTCTTT. It yields the protein CAWSVHGITEAFF.

A single count supports this clone. The chain carries TRBV4-3 and TRBJ2-1; D call uncertain. The CDR3 runs to 13 residues. V gave up 0 bases and J gave up 6 bases, with 6 bases separating them. Germline V gene sequence: CDR1 LGHNA, CDR2 YSLEER. CDR3 sequence: CASSQDRSNEQFF. The CDR3 nucleotides are TGCGCCAGCAGCCAAGATCGAAGCAATGAGCAGTTCTTC.

This clone was observed a handful of times. The chain links TRBV4-1 to TRBJ2-7; D is uncertain. Germline CDR1 MGHRA, CDR2 YSYEKL. The CDR3 runs 13 residues. V dropped 0 bases and J dropped 5 bases, with 8 bases sitting between them. CDR3 bases: TGCGCCAGCAGCCAAGATCCCGGCCACGAGCAGTACTTC. Protein: CASSQDPGHEQYF.

The rearrangement uses TRBV29-1 and TRBJ2-7; TRBD2 is a possible D gene (6 bases). CDR1 is SQVTM, CDR2 ANQGSEA, per germline. V shed 7 bases and J shed 1 base, with 11 bases lying between them. The CDR3 has 12 residues. The CDR3: CSATGGSYEQYF. The DNA of the CDR3 is TGCAGCGCTACCGGGGGTTCCTACGAGCAGTACTTC.

CDR3 DNA sequence: TGTGCCTGGAGTGATGTCGCCGACAACACAGATACGCAGTATTTT. The encoded protein is CAWSDVADNTDTQYF. The chain recombines TRBV30 with TRBJ2-3; D is undetermined. This CDR3 region has 15 residues. The germline V and J ends were trimmed by 1 base and 2 bases, with 13 bases remaining between them. Germline V gene sequence: CDR1 GTSNPN, CDR2 SVGIG (reference sequence).

The rearrangement links TRBV27 to TRBJ1-6; no clear D. The germline V and J ends were trimmed by 6 bases and 7 bases, with 10 bases remaining between them. This CDR3 is 13 amino acids long. The germline V gene encodes CDR1 MNHEY and CDR2 SMNVEV (reference sequence). CDR3 nucleotides: TGTGCCAGCAGCCTCGTAAGAAATTCACCCCTCCACTTT. Its translation: CASSLVRNSPLHF.

This rearrangement joins TRBV9 to TRBJ1-3, with TRBD1 identical over 8 bases. Looked up from germline, CDR1 is SGDLS and CDR2 is YYNGEE. CDR3 length: 17 amino acids. Trimming removed 4 bases from V and 3 bases from J; junction bases left unmatched: 12. The CDR3 region is CASSISSGQGVGNTIYF. DNA of the CDR3: TGTGCCAGCAGCATATCCAGCGGACAGGGTGTTGGAAACACCATATATTTT.

About this clone: Other nucleotide sequences in the sample specify the same CDR3. The V gene is TRBV28, the J gene TRBJ2-3; D not resolved. CDR1 is MDHEN and CDR2 is SYDVKM in the germline V gene. The CDR3 runs to 11 residues. Trimming pared 6 bases from V and 6 bases from J, leaving 7 bases between. CDR3 sequence (DNA): TGTGCCAGCAGCCTCCGGGATACGCAGTATTTT. Amino acids: CASSLRDTQYF.

The genes are TRBV7-2 and TRBJ2-1, with TRBD1 as a possible D gene (6 bases). V lost 5 bases and J 7 bases, leaving 24 bases between the germline ends. The CDR3 spans 17 residues. Germline loops: CDR1 SGHTA, CDR2 FQGNSA. CDR3 loop: CASSRREGGGKRNEQFF. The CDR3 region has the DNA TGTGCCAGCAGCCGCCGTGAGGGTGGGGGCAAAAGGAATGAGCAGTTCTTC. The variable domain in full, with the rest retrieved from reference TRBV7-2 and TRBJ2-1, is GAGVSQSPSNKVTEKGKDVELRCDPISGHTALYWYRQSLGQGLEFLIYFQGNSAPDKSGLPSDRFSAERTGGSVSTLTIQRTQQEDSAVYLCASSRREGGGKRNEQFFGPGTRLTVL.

V and J are TRBV4-2 and TRBJ2-4; D ambiguous. From germline, CDR1 is LGHNA and CDR2 YNFKEQ. This CDR3 spans 15 amino acids. Trimming left V 0 bases short and J 1 base short, with 7 bases between. CDR3 in amino acids: CASSQDELAKNIQYF. CDR3 nucleotide sequence: TGTGCCAGCAGCCAAGATGAGCTGGCCAAAAACATTCAGTACTTC.

The V gene is TRBV28, the J gene TRBJ1-3; the D is unclear. V lost 8 bases to trimming and J lost 7 bases, with 12 bases between them. This CDR3 comprises 12 residues. Looked up from germline, CDR1 is MDHEN and CDR2 is SYDVKM. The CDR3 region is CASWSPVNTIYF. CDR3 in DNA: TGTGCCAGCTGGAGCCCGGTGAACACCATATATTTT.

This chain connects TRBV12-5 to TRBJ2-5; possibly TRBD1 for D (6 bases). The CDR3 spans 14 residues. The V end was cut by 0 bases, the J end by 2 bases, with 7 bases between. Germline CDR1 and CDR2: LGHNT and FRNRAP. In DNA form, the CDR3 reads TGTGCTAGTGGTTTGGTTGGACAGCAAGAGACCCAGTACTTC. Amino acid sequence: CASGLVGQQETQYF.

The chain has TRBV7-2 and TRBJ2-1, with 8 bases aligning to TRBD1. Unmatched junction bases numbered 3, after V lost 5 bases and J lost 6 bases. Germline V gene data show CDR1 as SGHTA and CDR2 as FQGNSA. The CDR3 spans 13 residues. CDR3 DNA: TGTGCCAGCAGCCTTACAGGGGGCAATGAGCAGTTCTTC. This gives the protein CASSLTGGNEQFF.

The chain combines TRBV7-9 with TRBJ1-2; perhaps TRBD1 as D (6 bases). The CDR3 totals 15 residues. Deletions cut 5 bases from V and 6 bases from J, with 19 bases between. Germline loops: CDR1 SEHNR, CDR2 FQNEAQ (reference sequence). DNA of the CDR3: TGTGCCAGCAGCACAATGGGACAATATAGCGATGGCTACACCTTC. The encoded protein is CASSTMGQYSDGYTF.

V gene TRBV20-1 combines with J gene TRBJ1-1; D not resolved. The CDR3 spans 11 residues. V lost 2 bases and J lost 5, with 6 bases in between. CDR1 is DFQATT and CDR2 is SNEGSKA in the germline V gene (reference sequence). CDR3 sequence (DNA): TGCAGTGCTAGAATAGAAACTGAAGCTTTCTTT. Translation: CSARIETEAFF.

This clone showed up just once. The rearrangement uses TRBV30 and TRBJ2-2, with 9 bases lining up with TRBD1. CDR3 length: 16 amino acids. Germline CDR1 reads GTSNPN; CDR2 reads SVGIG (reference sequence). V shed 4 bases, J shed 6 bases, and the junction held 12 bases outside the gene matches. CDR3 bases: TGTGCCTGGATTTCTTTGGGGACAGGGTTATCCGGGGAGCTGTTTTTT. Its translation is CAWISLGTGLSGELFF. Full variable domain (missing parts from reference TRBV30 and TRBJ2-2): SQTIHQWPATLVQPVGSPLSLECTVEGTSNPNLYWYRQAAGRGLQLLFYSVGIGQISSEVPQNLSASRPQDRQFILSSKKLLLSDSGFYLCAWISLGTGLSGELFFGEGSRLTVL.

This chain joins TRBV25-1 and TRBJ2-5; 7 nucleotides align to TRBD1. Per germline, CDR1 MGHDK and CDR2 SYGVNS. V lost 6 bases to trimming and J lost 0 bases; unmatched junction nucleotides: 7. This CDR3 region has 15 residues. As DNA, the CDR3 is TGTGCCAGCAGCGGAAACAGGGGACACCAAGAGACCCAGTACTTC. Amino acids: CASSGNRGHQETQYF.

This rearrangement joins TRBV30 to TRBJ2-1; unclear D gene. The CDR3 is made up of 13 amino acids. Germline CDR1 reads GTSNPN; CDR2 reads SVGIG (reference sequence). V was clipped by 4 bases and J by 5 bases, with 12 bases between them. CDR3 sequence reads: CAWTELVDNEQFF. CDR3 sequence (DNA): TGTGCCTGGACCGAGCTGGTTGACAATGAGCAGTTCTTC.